This T cell receptor beta chain was retrieved from a study of blood T cell repertoires in COVID-19. Study background: T cells, B-cell-depleted T cells, or PBMCs supplied cDNA or gDNA.

Germline trimming cut 6 bases from V and 1 base from J; bases unmatched to any gene: 5. CDR1 is MGHRA, CDR2 YSYEKL, per germline. This CDR3 spans 16 amino acids. In the study's own analysis: How many nucleated cells were present was estimated from reference gene primer amplification. Profiling relied on immunoSEQ multiplex PCR, and the TCRdb table lists in-frame clones only, not all of them. V, J and clone size are taken as reported in that table, and D and trimming were inferred from the DNA itself. The sample has roughly 110,000 clones; about 87% are singletons. Sequencing used peripheral blood. The clonotype was recovered from a woman between 50 and 59 years old with acute or convalescent COVID-19. V usage is TRBV4-1 and J usage is TRBJ2-1; 11 nucleotides line up with TRBD2. CDR3 sequence: CASSAGTSGSYNEQFF. CDR3 nucleotide sequence: TGCGCCAGCAGTGCAGGGACTAGCGGTTCCTACAATGAGCAGTTCTTC.